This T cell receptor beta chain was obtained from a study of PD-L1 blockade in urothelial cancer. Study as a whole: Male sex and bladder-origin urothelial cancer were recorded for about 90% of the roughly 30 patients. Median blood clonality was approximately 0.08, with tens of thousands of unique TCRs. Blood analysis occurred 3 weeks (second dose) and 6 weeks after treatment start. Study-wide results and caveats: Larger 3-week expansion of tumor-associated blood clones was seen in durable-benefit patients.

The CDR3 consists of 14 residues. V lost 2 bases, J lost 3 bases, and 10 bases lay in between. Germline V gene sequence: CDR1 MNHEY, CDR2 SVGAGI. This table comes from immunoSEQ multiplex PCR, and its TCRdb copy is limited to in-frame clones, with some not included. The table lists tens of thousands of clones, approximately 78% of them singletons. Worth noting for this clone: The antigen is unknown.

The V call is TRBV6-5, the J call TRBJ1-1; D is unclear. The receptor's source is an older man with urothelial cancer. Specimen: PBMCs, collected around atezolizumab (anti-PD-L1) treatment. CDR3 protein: CASSYNSRDTEAFF. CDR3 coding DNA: TGTGCCAGCAGTTACAACTCCCGAGACACTGAAGCTTTCTTT.